This T cell receptor beta chain was recovered during a study of T cells after yellow fever vaccination (dated by TCRdb to the late 2010s). Looking at the study overall: The SMART-Seq v4 Ultra Low Input RNA kit was used to prepare libraries from fractions with low cell numbers. To track T-cell clones before and after primary and booster YFV17D yellow fever vaccination, bulk TCR alpha and beta repertoires were sequenced longitudinally. Blood samples were taken at several timepoints before and after primary and secondary immunization, and bulk PBMC replicates and cell subsets were isolated. Two healthy male donors made up the cohort, one aged 18 to 29 years and the other aged 30 to 40 years.

This clonotype was counted between two and nine times. What antigen it recognizes has not been identified. The input lacks base qualities; no much larger clone sits a single base away. At the junction V is shortened by 11 bases and J by 5 bases; bases outside the gene matches: 11. The germline V gene (reference sequence) gives CDR1 as SEHNR and CDR2 as FQNEAQ. The CDR3 runs 13 amino acids, cysteine and phenylalanine included. Only CDR3 DNA remains: 39 bases, in frame from the first base. Synthesis of TCR cDNA relied on 5'RACE template switching, a step that introduced a universal primer site along with unique molecular identifiers. Priming of cDNA synthesis was performed from both the TCR alpha and TCR beta constant segments. Two PCR steps were used to amplify libraries, with sample barcodes and sequencing adapters being added in the second step. Sequencing of libraries was performed on Illumina HiSeq 2500 (2x100 bp) or NovaSeq (2x150 bp). The authors processed their data as follows. Reads were demultiplexed and collapsed into UMI consensus sequences with MIGEC, and V(D)J alignment was performed with MiXCR. Using edgeR on replicate PBMC samples, clonotypes were called vaccine-responding if FDR was below 0.01 and the log2 fold change was above 5 up to day 15. Bulk clonotypes were assigned CD4 or CD8 identity according to which sequenced CD4 or CD8 repertoire held them at higher abundance. TCRdb passed the public sequencing reads through fastp at Q25 and MiXCR, retaining productive beta sequences. When rows share a CDR3 protein, they turn into one entry using the most common DNA and genes. None of the V and J calls come from the authors' own analysis; TCRdb made them. This sample holds about 360,000 distinct CDR3 sequences; 6.2% were observed only once. Of the sample, approximately 16% falls within the top ten clones.

The investigation overall reported the following: Only two donors were included in the study, so the extent to which the findings can be generalized is limited. After the booster, most clones that had expanded after primary vaccination were detected again (about 97% of CD4 and 88% of CD8), suggesting broad maintenance of memory. Computational filtering was required because FACS-sorted repertoires could contain abundant contaminating clonotypes from the bulk population. Compared with the primary T-cell response, the secondary T-cell response was weaker but faster, peaking on day 5 rather than day 15. A small fraction of clonotypes showed up in both the CD4 and CD8 compartments, probably as a result of convergent recombination.

Read against the paper, the sample's treatment or condition label means: live attenuated yellow fever vaccine strain. At every blood-draw timepoint, two biological replicates of bulk PBMCs were collected. A standard Ficoll-Paque protocol was used to isolate PBMCs from peripheral blood. TriZol was used to extract RNA from bulk PBMCs, CD4 and CD8 fractions, and dextramer-positive and dextramer-negative fractions. In this chain, TRBV7-9 is recombined with TRBJ2-5, with 7 middle bases fitting TRBD2. The input for sequencing was PBMCs, taken 5 days after the yellow fever booster vaccination. The origin of this receptor is a man in his thirties or forties who received the YFV17D yellow fever vaccine. Read as DNA, the sequence is TGTGCCGGCGGCCAGCGGGGACGGGAGACCCAGTACTTC. Protein translation: CAGGQRGRETQYF. The full variable domain, completed from the reference TRBV7-9 and TRBJ2-5 proteins outside the CDR3, reads DTGVSQNPRHKITKRGQNVTFRCDPISEHNRLYWYRQTLGQGPEFLTYFQNEAQLEKSRLLSDRFSAERPKGSFSTLEIQRTEQGDSAMYLCAGGQRGRETQYFGPGTRLLVL.